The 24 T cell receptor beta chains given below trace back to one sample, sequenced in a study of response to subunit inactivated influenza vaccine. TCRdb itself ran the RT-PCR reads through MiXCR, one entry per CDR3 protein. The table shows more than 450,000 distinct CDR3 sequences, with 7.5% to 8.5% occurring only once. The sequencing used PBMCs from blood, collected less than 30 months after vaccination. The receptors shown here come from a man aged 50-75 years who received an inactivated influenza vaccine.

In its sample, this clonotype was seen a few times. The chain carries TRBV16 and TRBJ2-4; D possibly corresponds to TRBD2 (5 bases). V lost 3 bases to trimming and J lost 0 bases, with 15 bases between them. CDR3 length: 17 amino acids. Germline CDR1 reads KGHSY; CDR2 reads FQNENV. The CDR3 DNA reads TGTGCCAGCAGCCAGGGATACATAGGACTAGCCAAAAACATTCAGTACTTC. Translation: CASSQGYIGLAKNIQYF.

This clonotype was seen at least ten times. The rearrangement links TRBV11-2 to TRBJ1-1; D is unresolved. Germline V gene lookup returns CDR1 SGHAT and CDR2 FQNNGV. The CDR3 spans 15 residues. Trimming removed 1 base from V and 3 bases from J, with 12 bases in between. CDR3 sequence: CASSLVVTGHTEAFF. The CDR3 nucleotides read TGTGCCAGCAGCTTAGTGGTTACGGGTCACACTGAAGCTTTCTTT.

CDR3 coding DNA: TGTGCCACCAGCAGAGATCAGGGAGGGTACGAGCAGTACTTC. Translated: CATSRDQGGYEQYF. The chain recombines TRBV15 with TRBJ2-7; 7 nucleotides line up with TRBD2. This CDR3 has 14 amino acids. From germline, CDR1 is LNHNV and CDR2 YYDKDF (reference sequence). Trimming at V came to 0 bases and at J to 4 bases, leaving 3 bases not matched to a gene.

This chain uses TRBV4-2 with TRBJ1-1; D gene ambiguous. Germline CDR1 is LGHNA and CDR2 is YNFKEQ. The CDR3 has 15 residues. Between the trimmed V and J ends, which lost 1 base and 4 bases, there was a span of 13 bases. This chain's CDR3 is CASSQVTAGGTEAFF. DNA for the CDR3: TGTGCCAGCAGCCAAGTTACGGCTGGCGGCACTGAAGCTTTCTTT.

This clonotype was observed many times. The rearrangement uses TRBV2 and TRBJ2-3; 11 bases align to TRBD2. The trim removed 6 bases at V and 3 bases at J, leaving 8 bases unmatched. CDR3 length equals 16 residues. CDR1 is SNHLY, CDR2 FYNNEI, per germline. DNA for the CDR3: TGTGCCAGCAGCCCCCTAGGACTAGCGGGTACAGATACGCAGTATTTT. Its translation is CASSPLGLAGTDTQYF.

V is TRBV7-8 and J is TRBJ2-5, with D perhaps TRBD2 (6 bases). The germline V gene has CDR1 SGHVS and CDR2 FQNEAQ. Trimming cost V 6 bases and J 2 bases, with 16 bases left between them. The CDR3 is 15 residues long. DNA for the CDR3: TGTGCCAGCAGTCGGGGTCGCGGGGCTCAAGAGACCCAGTACTTC. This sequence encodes CASSRGRGAQETQYF. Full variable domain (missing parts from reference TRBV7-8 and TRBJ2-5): GAGVSQSPRYKVAKRGQDVALRCDPISGHVSLFWYQQALGQGPEFLTYFQNEAQLDKSGLPSDRFFAERPEGSVSTLKIQRTQQEDSAVYLCASSRGRGAQETQYFGPGTRLLVL.

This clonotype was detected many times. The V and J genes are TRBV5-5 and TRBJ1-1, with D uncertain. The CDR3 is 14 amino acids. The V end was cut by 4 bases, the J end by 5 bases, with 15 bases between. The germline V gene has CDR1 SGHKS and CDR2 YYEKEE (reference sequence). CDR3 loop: CASSALVSRTEAFF. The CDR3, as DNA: TGTGCCAGCAGCGCCTTGGTGTCGCGGACTGAAGCTTTCTTT. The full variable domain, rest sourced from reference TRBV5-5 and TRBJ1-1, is DAGVTQSPTHLIKTRGQQVTLRCSPISGHKSVSWYQQVLGQGPQFIFQYYEKEERGRGNFPDRFSARQFPNYSSELNVNALLLGDSALYLCASSALVSRTEAFFGQGTRLTVV.

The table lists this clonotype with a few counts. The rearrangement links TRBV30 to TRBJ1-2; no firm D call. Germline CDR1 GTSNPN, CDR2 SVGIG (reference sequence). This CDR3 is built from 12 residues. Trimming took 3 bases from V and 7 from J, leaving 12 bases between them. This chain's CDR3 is CAWSLGWGGYTF. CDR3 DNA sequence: TGTGCCTGGAGCCTAGGCTGGGGTGGCTACACCTTC.

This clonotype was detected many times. CDR3 in DNA: TGTGCCAGCAGCCAAGACCTAGACAGCTTTTGGTACGAGCAGTACTTC. This gives the protein CASSQDLDSFWYEQYF. The V and J genes are TRBV3-1 and TRBJ2-7, with D tentatively TRBD1 (5 bases). Deletions cut 0 bases from V and 4 bases from J, with 16 bases between. CDR1 and CDR2 (germline): LGHDT, YNNKEL (reference sequence). The CDR3 is 16 amino acids.

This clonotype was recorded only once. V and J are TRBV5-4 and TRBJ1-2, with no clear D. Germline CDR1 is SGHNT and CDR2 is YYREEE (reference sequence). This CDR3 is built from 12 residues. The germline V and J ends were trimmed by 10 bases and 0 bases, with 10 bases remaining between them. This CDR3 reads CAPGRANYGYTF. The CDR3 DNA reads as TGTGCCCCGGGCCGAGCTAACTATGGCTACACCTTC. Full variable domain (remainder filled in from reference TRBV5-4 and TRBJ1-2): ETGVTQSPTHLIKTRGQQVTLRCSSQSGHNTVSWYQQALGQGPQFIFQYYREEENGRGNFPPRFSGLQFPNYSSELNVNALELDDSALYLCAPGRANYGYTFGSGTRLTVV.

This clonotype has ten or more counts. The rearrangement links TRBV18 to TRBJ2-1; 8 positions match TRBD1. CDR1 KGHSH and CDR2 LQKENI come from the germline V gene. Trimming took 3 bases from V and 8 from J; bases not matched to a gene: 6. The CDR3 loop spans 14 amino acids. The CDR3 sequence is CASSPRTGQYEQFF. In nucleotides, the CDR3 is TGTGCCAGCTCACCCCGGACAGGGCAGTATGAGCAGTTCTTC.

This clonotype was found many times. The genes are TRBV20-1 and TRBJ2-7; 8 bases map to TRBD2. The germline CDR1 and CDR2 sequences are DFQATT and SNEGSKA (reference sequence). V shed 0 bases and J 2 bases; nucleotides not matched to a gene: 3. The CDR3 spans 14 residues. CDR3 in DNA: TGCAGTGCTAGAGATTCGGGGGGGGCCTACGAGCAGTACTTC. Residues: CSARDSGGAYEQYF.

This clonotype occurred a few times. As DNA, the CDR3 is TGTGCCAGCAGCTTAGGGATGACCGGGACGCTTAATGAAAAACTGTTTTTT. It specifies CASSLGMTGTLNEKLFF. The chain uses TRBV11-2 and TRBJ1-4, with TRBD1 as a possible D gene (5 bases). Looked up from germline, CDR1 is SGHAT and CDR2 is FQNNGV. V lost 1 base and J 4 bases, leaving 16 bases between the germline ends. CDR3 length: 17 amino acids.

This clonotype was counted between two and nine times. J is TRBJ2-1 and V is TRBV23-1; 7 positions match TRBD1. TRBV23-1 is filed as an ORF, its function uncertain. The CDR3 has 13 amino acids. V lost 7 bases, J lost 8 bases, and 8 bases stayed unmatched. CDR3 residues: CASNRGALDEQFF. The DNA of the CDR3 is TGCGCCAGCAACAGGGGCGCTCTCGATGAGCAGTTCTTC.

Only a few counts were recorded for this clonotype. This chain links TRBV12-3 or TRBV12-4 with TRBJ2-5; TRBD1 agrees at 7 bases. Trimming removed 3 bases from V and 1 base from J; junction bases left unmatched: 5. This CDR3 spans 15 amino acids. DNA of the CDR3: TGTGCCAGCAGTTTGGGACAGTGGAGCCAAGAGACCCAGTACTTC. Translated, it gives CASSLGQWSQETQYF.

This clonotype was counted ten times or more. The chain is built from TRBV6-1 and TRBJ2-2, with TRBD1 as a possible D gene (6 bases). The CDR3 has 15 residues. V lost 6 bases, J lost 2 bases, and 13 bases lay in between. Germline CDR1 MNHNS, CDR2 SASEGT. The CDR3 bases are TGTGCCAGCAGATCCGACAGGAAAAACACCGGGGAGCTGTTTTTT. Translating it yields CASRSDRKNTGELFF.

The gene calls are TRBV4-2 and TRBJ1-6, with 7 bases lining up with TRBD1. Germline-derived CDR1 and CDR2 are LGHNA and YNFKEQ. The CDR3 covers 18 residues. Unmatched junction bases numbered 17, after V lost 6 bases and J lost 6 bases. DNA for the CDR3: TGTGCCAGCAGGGAAAGACCACCAGGAGGGGGCGGTAATTCACCCCTCCACTTT. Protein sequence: CASRERPPGGGGNSPLHF.

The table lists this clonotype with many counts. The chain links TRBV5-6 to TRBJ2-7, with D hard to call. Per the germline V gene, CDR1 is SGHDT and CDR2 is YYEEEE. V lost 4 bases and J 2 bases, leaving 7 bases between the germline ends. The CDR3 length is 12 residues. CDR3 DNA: TGTGCCAGCAGCGCATCAGCCTACGAGCAGTACTTC. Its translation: CASSASAYEQYF. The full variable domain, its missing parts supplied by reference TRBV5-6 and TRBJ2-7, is DAGVTQSPTHLIKTRGQQVTLRCSPKSGHDTVSWYQQALGQGPQFIFQYYEEEERQRGNFPDRFSGHQFPNYSSELNVNALLLGDSALYLCASSASAYEQYFGPGTRLTVT.

CDR3 DNA: TGTGCCAGCAGCCAACCCGCGGTCGTATCAGAGACCCAGTACTTC. It is translated as CASSQPAVVSETQYF. The chain combines TRBV7-9 with TRBJ2-5; D is unresolved. Germline V gives CDR1 SEHNR, CDR2 FQNEAQ (reference sequence). There are 15 residues in the CDR3. Trimming shortened V by 5 bases and J by 4 bases, and 17 bases separated the two germline ends.

The CDR3 DNA follows: TGTGCCAGCAGTTATAACCGGGTGATAGGCTACGAGCAGTACTTC. The encoded protein is CASSYNRVIGYEQYF. The rearrangement links TRBV6-2 or TRBV6-3 to TRBJ2-7; no firm D call. CDR1 is MNHEY, CDR2 SVGEGT, per germline. CDR3 length: 15 amino acids. V was pared by 3 bases and J by 3 bases, with 15 bases between.

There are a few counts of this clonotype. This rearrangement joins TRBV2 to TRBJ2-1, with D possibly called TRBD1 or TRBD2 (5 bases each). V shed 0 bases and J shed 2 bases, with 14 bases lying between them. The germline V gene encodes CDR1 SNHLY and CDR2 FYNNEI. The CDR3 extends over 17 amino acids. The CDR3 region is CASSEALLQGPYNEQFF. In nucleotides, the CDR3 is TGTGCCAGCAGTGAAGCGCTTCTTCAGGGACCCTACAATGAGCAGTTCTTC.

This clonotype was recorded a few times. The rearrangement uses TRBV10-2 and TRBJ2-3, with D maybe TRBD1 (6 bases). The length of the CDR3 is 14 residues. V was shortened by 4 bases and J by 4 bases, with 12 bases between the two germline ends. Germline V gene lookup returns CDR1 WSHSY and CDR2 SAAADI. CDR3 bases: TGCGCCAGCAGTGTGTACAGGGCAGCAGATACGCAGTATTTT. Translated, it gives CASSVYRAADTQYF.

The CDR3 spells CASSPFAGTSGYEQYF. The CDR3 coding sequence is TGTGCCAGCAGCCCTTTTGCGGGGACTAGCGGCTACGAGCAGTACTTC. The chain has TRBV9 and TRBJ2-7; 11 bases agree with TRBD2. CDR3 length equals 16 residues. V was pared by 4 bases and J by 3 bases, with 9 bases of the junction left unmatched. Germline V gives CDR1 SGDLS, CDR2 YYNGEE.

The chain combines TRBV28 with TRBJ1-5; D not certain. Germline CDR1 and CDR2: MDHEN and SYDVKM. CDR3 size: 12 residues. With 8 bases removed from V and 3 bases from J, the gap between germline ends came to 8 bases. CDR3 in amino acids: CASGVVNQPQHF. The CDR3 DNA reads TGTGCCAGCGGTGTTGTCAATCAGCCCCAGCATTTT.